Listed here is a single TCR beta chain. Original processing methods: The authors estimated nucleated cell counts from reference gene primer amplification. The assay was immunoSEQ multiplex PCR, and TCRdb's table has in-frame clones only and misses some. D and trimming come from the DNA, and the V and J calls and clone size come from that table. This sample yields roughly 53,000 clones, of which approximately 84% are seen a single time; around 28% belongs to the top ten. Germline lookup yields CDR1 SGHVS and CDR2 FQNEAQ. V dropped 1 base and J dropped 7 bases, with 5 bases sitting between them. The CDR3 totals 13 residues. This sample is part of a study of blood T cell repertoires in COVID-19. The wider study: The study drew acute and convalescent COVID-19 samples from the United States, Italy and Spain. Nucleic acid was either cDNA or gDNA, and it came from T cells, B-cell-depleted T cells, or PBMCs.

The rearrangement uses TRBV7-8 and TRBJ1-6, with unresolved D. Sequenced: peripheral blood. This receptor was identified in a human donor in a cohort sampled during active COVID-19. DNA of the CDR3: TGTGCCAGCAGCTTAGGTGTAAATTCACCCCTCCACTTT. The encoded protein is CASSLGVNSPLHF.